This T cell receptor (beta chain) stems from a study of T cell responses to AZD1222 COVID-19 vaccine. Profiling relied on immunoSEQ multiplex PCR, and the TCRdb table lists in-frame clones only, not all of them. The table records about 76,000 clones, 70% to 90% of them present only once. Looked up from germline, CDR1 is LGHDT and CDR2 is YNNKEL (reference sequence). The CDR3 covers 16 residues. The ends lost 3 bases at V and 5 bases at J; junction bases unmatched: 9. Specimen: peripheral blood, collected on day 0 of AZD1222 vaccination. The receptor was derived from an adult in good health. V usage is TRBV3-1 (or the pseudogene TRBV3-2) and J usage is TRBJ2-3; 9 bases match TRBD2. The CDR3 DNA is TGTGCCAGCAGCCATGGCGGGCTAGCGGGGAGAGATACGCAGTATTTT. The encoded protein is CASSHGGLAGRDTQYF.